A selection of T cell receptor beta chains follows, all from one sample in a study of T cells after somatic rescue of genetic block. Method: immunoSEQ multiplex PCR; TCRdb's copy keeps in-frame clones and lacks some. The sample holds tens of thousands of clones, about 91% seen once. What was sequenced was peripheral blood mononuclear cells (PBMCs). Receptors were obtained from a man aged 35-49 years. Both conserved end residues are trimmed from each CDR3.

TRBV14	ASSQAHRGTEAF
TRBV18	ASSPASRVEQF
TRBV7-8	ASSLSPGNTEAF
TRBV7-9	ASSLGPPFTYGATEAF
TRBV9	ASSPQGLAGGRGDTQY
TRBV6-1	ASLPGPRYNEQF
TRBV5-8	ASSTRDSYNEQF
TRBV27	ASSLEWGQPQH
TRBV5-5	ASSFVWSSPTDTQY
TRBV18	ASSPGGRMNTEAF
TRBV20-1	SIQQGYEQY
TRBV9	ASSVYNEQF
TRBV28	ASSAFEARNTIY
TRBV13	ASSSGQGNEQF
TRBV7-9	ASSLALGGTYEQY
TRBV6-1	ASSEARLAGEADTQY
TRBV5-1	ASSLARGEETQY